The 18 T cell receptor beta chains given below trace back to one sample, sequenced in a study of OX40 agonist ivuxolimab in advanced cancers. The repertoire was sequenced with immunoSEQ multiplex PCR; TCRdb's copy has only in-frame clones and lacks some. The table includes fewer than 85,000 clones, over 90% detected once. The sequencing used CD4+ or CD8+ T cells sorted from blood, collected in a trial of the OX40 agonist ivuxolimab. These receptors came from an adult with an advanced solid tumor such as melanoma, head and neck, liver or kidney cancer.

CDR3 sequence reads: CASGLVSGRTMNTEAFF. CDR3 bases: TGTGCTAGTGGTTTGGTATCGGGACGGACCATGAACACTGAAGCTTTCTTT. J is TRBJ1-1 and V is TRBV12-5; maybe TRBD1 (5 bases). The CDR3 loop spans 17 amino acids. Germline CDR1 is LGHNT and CDR2 is FRNRAP. Trimming shortened V by 0 bases and J by 0 bases, and 14 bases separated the two germline ends.

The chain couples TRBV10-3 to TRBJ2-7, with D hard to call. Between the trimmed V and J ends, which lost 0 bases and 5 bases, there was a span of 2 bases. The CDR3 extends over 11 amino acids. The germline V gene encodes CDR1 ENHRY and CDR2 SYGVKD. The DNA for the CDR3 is TGTGCCATCAGTGAGTCCAACGAGCAGTACTTC. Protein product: CAISESNEQYF.

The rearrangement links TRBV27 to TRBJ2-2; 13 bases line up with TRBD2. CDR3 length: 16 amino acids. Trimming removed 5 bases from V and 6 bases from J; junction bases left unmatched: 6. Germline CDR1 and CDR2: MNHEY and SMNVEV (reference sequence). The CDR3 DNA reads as TGTGCCAGCAGTGCATGGACTAGCGGGAGCCCCGGGGAGCTGTTTTTT. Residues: CASSAWTSGSPGELFF.

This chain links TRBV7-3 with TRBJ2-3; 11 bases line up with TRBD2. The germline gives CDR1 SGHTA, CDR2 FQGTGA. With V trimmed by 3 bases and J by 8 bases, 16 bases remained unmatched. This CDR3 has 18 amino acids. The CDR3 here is CASSFRGLADPSFSTQYF. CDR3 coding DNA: TGTGCCAGCAGCTTCCGGGGACTAGCGGACCCCTCGTTTAGTACGCAGTATTTT.

CDR3 sequence (DNA): TGTGCCAGCAGCTTAGGAGGCGGGATCAATGATGAGCAGTTCTTC. This encodes CASSLGGGINDEQFF. The V and J genes are TRBV7-3 and TRBJ2-1; the D gene is possibly TRBD2 (6 bases). CDR1 and CDR2 (germline): SGHTA, FQGTGA. The V and J ends lost 2 bases and 8 bases respectively, with 16 bases between them. The CDR3 length is 15 residues. Looking up the rest from reference TRBV7-3 and TRBJ2-1 gives the full variable domain: GAGVSQTPSNKVTEKGKYVELRCDPISGHTALYWYRQSLGQGPEFLIYFQGTGAADDSGLPNDRFFAVRPEGSVSTLKIQRTERGDSAVYLCASSLGGGINDEQFFGPGTRLTVL.

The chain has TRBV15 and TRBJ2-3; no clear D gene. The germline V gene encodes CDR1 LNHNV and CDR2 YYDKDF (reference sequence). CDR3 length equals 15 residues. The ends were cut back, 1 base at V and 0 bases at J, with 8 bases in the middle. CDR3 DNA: TGTGCCACCAGCAGAGTTGTCCAGAGCACAGATACGCAGTATTTT. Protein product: CATSRVVQSTDTQYF.

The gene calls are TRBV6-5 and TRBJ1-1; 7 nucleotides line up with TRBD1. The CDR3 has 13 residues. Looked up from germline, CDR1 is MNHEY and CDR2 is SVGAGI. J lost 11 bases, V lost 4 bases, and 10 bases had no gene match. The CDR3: CASSSLGQVWAFF. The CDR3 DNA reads TGTGCCAGCAGTTCACTCGGACAGGTCTGGGCTTTCTTT.

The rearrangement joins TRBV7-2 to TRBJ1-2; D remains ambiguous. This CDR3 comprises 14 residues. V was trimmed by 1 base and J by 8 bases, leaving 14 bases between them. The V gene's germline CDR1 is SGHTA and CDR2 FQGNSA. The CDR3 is CASSLDPRSRGYTF. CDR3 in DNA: TGTGCCAGCAGCTTAGATCCCCGATCGCGCGGCTACACCTTC.

The CDR3 loop is CASSLSHGRDTQYF. In DNA, the CDR3 is TGTGCCAGCAGTTTGTCCCATGGTCGGGATACGCAGTATTTT. The rearrangement joins TRBV27 to TRBJ2-3; no definite D call. This CDR3 contains 14 residues. CDR1 and CDR2 from the germline V gene are MNHEY and SMNVEV (reference sequence). V was cut by 3 bases and J by 6 bases, with 13 bases left in between.

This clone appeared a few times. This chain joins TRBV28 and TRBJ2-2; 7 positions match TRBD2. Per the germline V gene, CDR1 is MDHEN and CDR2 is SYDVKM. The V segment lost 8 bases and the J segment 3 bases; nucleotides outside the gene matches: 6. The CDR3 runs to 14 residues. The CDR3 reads CASCLADYTGELFF. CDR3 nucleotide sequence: TGTGCCAGCTGCCTAGCGGACTACACCGGGGAGCTGTTTTTT.

As DNA, the CDR3 is TGTGCCAGCAGCTTCAGGGGTTCGGATAACTATGGCTACACCTTC. It specifies CASSFRGSDNYGYTF. The genes are TRBV7-2 and TRBJ1-2, with D perhaps TRBD1 (6 bases). CDR3 length: 15 residues. Germline CDR1 and CDR2: SGHTA and FQGNSA. V lost 3 bases and J 1 base, leaving 12 bases between the germline ends.

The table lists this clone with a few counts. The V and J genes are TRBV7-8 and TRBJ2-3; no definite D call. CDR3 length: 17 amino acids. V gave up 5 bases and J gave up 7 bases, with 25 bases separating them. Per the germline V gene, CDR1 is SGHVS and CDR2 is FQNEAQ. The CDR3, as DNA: TGTGCCAGCAGCCCAGGACGCCTATCCAACCTGTCGTATACGCAGTATTTT. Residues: CASSPGRLSNLSYTQYF.

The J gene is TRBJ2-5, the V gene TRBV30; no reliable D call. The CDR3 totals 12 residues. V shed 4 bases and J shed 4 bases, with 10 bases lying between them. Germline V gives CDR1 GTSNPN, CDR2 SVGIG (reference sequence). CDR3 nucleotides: TGTGCCTGGACCGCGTTCGGAGAGACCCAGTACTTC. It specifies CAWTAFGETQYF.

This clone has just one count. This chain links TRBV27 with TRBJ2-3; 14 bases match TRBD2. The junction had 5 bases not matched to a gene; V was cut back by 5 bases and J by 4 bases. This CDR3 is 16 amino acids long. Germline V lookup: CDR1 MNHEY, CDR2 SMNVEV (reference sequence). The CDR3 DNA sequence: TGTGCCAGCAGTCCGCGGACTAGCGGGAGGTCAGATACGCAGTATTTT. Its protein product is CASSPRTSGRSDTQYF.

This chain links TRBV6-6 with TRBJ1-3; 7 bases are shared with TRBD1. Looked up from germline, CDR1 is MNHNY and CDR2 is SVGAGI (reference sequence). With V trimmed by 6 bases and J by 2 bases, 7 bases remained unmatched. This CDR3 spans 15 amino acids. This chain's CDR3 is CASSPETGAGNTIYF. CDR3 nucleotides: TGTGCCAGCAGCCCAGAAACAGGGGCTGGAAACACCATATATTTT.

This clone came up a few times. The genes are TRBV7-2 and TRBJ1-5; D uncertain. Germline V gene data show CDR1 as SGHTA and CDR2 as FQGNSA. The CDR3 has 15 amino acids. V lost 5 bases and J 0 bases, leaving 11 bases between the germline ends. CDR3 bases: TGTGCCAGCAGCCCGCAGAGATATAGCAATCAGCCCCAGCATTTT. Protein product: CASSPQRYSNQPQHF.

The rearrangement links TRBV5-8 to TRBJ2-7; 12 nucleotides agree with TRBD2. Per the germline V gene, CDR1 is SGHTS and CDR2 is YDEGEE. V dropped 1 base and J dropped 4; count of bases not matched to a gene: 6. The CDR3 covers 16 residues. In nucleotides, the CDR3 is TGTGCCAGCAGCTTGCTAGCGGGAGGGGGCAGTTACGAGCAGTACTTC. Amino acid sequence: CASSLLAGGGSYEQYF.

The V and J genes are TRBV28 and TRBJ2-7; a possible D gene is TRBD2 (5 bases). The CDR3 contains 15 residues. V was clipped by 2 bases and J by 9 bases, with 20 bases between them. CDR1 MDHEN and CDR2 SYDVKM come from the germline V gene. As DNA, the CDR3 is TGTGCCAGCAGTTTAAGGCTGGGGAGTGTCGCGTTGCAGTACTTC. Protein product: CASSLRLGSVALQYF.